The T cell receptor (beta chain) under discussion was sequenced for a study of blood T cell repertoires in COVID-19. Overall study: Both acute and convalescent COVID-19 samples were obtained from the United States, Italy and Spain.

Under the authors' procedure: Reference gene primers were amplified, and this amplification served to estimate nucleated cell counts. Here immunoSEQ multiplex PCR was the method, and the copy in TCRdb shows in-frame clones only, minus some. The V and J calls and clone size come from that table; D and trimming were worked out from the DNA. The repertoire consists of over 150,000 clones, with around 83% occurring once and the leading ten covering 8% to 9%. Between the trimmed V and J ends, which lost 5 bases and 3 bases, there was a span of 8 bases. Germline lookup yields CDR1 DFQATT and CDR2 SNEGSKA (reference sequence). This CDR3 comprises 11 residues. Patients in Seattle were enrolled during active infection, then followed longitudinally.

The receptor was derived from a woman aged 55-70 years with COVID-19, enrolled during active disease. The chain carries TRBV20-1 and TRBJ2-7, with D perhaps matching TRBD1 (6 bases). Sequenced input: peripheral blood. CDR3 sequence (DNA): TGCAGTGCTGGCAGGGGCTACGAGCAGTACGTC. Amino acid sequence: CSAGRGYEQYV.